These T cell receptor beta chains were read from a single sample in a study of regulatory T cells in long-lasting Graves disease. TCRdb processed the multiplex PCR reads anew with MiXCR; each CDR3 protein has one entry. The table lists around 400,000 distinct CDR3 sequences, roughly 24% of them singletons. This specimen was peripheral blood mononuclear cells (PBMCs), taken when the disease was refractory, from a patient treated with antithyroid drugs. The source of these receptors is a woman aged 40 to 50 with Graves disease. CDR3s leave out the opening cysteine and the closing phenylalanine or tryptophan.

cdr3_length: 12; j_call: TRBJ2-7; v_call: TRBV5-1; cdr3_aa: ASSLWDRVYEQY
cdr3_length: 12; j_call: TRBJ2-7; v_call: TRBV12-3/TRBV12-4; cdr3_aa: ASSRGDTSYEQY
cdr3_length: 11; j_call: TRBJ2-5; v_call: TRBV10-1; cdr3_aa: ASSSDRGKTQY
cdr3_length: 13; j_call: TRBJ1-5; v_call: TRBV7-9; cdr3_aa: ASSPSWGSNQPQH
cdr3_length: 12; j_call: TRBJ1-4; v_call: TRBV14; cdr3_aa: ASSQVRGREKLF
cdr3_length: 13; j_call: TRBJ1-5; v_call: TRBV19; cdr3_aa: ASSIARNRNQPQH
cdr3_length: 14; j_call: TRBJ2-6; v_call: TRBV7-9; cdr3_aa: ASARTGSSGANVLT
cdr3_length: 12; j_call: TRBJ1-1; v_call: TRBV6-5; cdr3_aa: ASSYPGENTEAF
cdr3_length: 13; j_call: TRBJ2-7; v_call: TRBV2; cdr3_aa: ASSEFGDRFYEQY
cdr3_length: 13; j_call: TRBJ1-6; v_call: TRBV10-3; cdr3_aa: AIREGQGYNSPLH
cdr3_length: 10; j_call: TRBJ1-2; v_call: TRBV6-1; cdr3_aa: ASSGANYGYT
cdr3_length: 12; j_call: TRBJ1-4; v_call: TRBV10-2; cdr3_aa: ASRGQAQGEKLF
cdr3_length: 15; j_call: TRBJ1-2; v_call: TRBV6-5; cdr3_aa: ASSYDQDPRVNYGYT
cdr3_length: 12; j_call: TRBJ2-5; v_call: TRBV6-1; cdr3_aa: GRAPDSCQETQY
cdr3_length: 12; j_call: TRBJ1-4; v_call: TRBV6-5; cdr3_aa: ASSYPTLGEKLF
cdr3_length: 13; j_call: TRBJ2-3; v_call: TRBV5-4; cdr3_aa: ASSLGVGYTDTQY
cdr3_length: 12; j_call: TRBJ2-1; v_call: TRBV7-6; cdr3_aa: ASSLNAWGNEQF
cdr3_length: 13; j_call: TRBJ1-5; v_call: TRBV7-6; cdr3_aa: ASSLVQGANQPQH
cdr3_length: 13; j_call: TRBJ2-1; v_call: TRBV30; cdr3_aa: AWSGRPSSYNEQF
cdr3_length: 13; j_call: TRBJ1-1; v_call: TRBV5-8; cdr3_aa: ASSGTKGGWTEAF
cdr3_length: 10; j_call: TRBJ1-1; v_call: TRBV15; cdr3_aa: ATSRGRTQAF
cdr3_length: 14; j_call: TRBJ2-7; v_call: TRBV11-2; cdr3_aa: ASSSFPGTGTYEQY
cdr3_length: 13; j_call: TRBJ1-2; v_call: TRBV28; cdr3_aa: ASRDKGHPSYGYT
cdr3_length: 9; j_call: TRBJ1-2; v_call: TRBV20-1; cdr3_aa: SVRGGYGYT
cdr3_length: 12; j_call: TRBJ2-5; v_call: TRBV20-1; cdr3_aa: SARRVGVQETQY
cdr3_length: 17; j_call: TRBJ2-7; v_call: TRBV14; cdr3_aa: ASSHITGTGTYRSYEQY
cdr3_length: 12; j_call: TRBJ1-1; v_call: TRBV28; cdr3_aa: ASRPAIGRTEAF
cdr3_length: 13; j_call: TRBJ2-7; v_call: TRBV28; cdr3_aa: ASSLGRRLTYEQY
cdr3_length: 13; j_call: TRBJ2-7; v_call: TRBV12-3/TRBV12-4; cdr3_aa: ASSSSSSWANEQY
cdr3_length: 12; j_call: TRBJ2-7; v_call: TRBV6-1; cdr3_aa: ASTPMVFAYEQY